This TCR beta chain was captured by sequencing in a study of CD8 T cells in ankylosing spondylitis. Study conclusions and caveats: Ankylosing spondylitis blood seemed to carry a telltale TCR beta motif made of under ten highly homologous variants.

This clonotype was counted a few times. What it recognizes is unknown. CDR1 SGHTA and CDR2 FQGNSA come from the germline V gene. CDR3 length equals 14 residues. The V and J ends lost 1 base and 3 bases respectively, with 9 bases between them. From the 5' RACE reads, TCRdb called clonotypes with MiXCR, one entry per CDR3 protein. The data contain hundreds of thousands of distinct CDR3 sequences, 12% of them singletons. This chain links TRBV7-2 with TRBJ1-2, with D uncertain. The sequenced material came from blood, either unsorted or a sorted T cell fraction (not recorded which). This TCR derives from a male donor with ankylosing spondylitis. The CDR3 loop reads CASSLEARYYGYTF. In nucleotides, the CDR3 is TGTGCCAGCAGCTTAGAGGCCAGGTACTATGGCTACACCTTC. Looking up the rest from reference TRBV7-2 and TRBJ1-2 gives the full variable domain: GAGVSQSPSNKVTEKGKDVELRCDPISGHTALYWYRQSLGQGLEFLIYFQGNSAPDKSGLPSDRFSAERTGGSVSTLTIQRTQQEDSAVYLCASSLEARYYGYTFGSGTRLTVV.